The 2 T cell receptor beta chains listed next were all sequenced from one sample in a study of beta chain features in type 1 diabetes. The entirety of the isolated RNA underwent reverse transcription, so expressed TCRB transcripts were sequenced. Sequencing was performed with immunoSEQ multiplex PCR; in TCRdb, only in-frame clones are kept and a portion is missing. Here the sample spans tens of thousands of clones, around a third being singletons. What was sequenced was stem cell memory CD4+ T cells from blood. The source of these receptors is a young woman in good health.

This clone was counted between two and nine times. The genes are TRBV4-1 and TRBJ2-7; tentatively, D is TRBD2 (6 bases). Germline V gene sequence: CDR1 MGHRA, CDR2 YSYEKL. V lost 3 bases to trimming and J lost 3 bases, with 18 bases between them. CDR3 length: 16 residues. The CDR3 DNA reads as TGCGCCAGCAGCCAGACCGGGACTTCAAGAATCTACGAGCAGTACTTC. It codes for CASSQTGTSRIYEQYF.

The J gene is TRBJ2-3, the V gene TRBV7-2; no reliable D call. Germline CDR1 reads SGHTA; CDR2 reads FQGNSA. The germline V and J ends were trimmed by 4 bases and 2 bases, with 4 bases remaining between them. CDR3 size: 12 residues. CDR3: CASSYSTDTQYF. The CDR3 DNA reads TGTGCCAGCAGCTACTCCACAGATACGCAGTATTTT.